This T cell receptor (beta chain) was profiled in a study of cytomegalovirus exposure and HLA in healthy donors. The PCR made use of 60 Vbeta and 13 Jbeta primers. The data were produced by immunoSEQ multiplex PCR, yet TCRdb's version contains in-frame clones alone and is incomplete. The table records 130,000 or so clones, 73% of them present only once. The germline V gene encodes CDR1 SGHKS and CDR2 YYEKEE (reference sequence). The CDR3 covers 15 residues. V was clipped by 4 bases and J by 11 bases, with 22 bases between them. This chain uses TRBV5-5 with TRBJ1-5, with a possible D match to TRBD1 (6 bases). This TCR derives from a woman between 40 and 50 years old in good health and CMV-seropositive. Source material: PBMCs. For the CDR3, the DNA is TGTGCCAGCAGCGGCGTCGGGGGCGCCGCGGGGGCCCAGCATTTT. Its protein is CASSGVGGAAGAQHF.